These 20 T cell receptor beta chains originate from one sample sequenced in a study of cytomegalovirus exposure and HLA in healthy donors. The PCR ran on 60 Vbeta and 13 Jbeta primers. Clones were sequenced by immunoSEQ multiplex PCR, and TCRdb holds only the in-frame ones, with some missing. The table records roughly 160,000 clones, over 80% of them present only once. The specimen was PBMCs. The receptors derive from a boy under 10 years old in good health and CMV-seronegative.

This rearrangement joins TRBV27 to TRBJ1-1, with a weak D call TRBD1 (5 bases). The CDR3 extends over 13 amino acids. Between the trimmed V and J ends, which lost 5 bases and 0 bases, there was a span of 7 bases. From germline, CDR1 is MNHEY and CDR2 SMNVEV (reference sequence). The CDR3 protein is CASSGALNTEAFF. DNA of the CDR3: TGTGCCAGCAGTGGGGCATTGAACACTGAAGCTTTCTTT.

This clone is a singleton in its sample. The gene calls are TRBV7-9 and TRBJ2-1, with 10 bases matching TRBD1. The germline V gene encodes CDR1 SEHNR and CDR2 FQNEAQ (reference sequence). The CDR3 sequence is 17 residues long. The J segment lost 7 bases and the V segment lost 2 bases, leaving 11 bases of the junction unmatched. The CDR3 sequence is CASSLWAGTGDYNEQFF. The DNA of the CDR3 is TGTGCCAGCAGCTTATGGGCGGGGACAGGGGATTATAATGAGCAGTTCTTC.

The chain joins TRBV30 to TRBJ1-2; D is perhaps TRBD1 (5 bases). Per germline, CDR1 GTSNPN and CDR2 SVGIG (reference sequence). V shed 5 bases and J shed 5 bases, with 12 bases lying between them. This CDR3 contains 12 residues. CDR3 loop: CAWVEGRYGYTF. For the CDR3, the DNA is TGTGCCTGGGTGGAGGGGAGGTATGGCTACACCTTC.

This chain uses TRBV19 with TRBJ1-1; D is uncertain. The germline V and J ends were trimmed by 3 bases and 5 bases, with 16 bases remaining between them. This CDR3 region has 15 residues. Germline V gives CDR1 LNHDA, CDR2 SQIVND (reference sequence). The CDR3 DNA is TGTGCCAGTAGTATGATCCACTCCCCCGCTACTGAAGCTTTCTTT. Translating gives CASSMIHSPATEAFF.

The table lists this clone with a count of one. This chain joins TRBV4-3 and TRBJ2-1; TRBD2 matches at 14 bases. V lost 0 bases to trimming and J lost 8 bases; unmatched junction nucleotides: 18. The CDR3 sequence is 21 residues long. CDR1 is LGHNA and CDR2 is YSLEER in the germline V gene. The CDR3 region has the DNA TGCGCCAGCAGCCAAGATCTAGTCCCCCGAACCGGGACTAGCGGGAGAGATGAGCAGTTCTTC. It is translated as CASSQDLVPRTGTSGRDEQFF.

CDR3 nucleotide sequence: TGTGCCAGCAGCTTATTATCAGGGGTCCAGCAGTACTTC. Its protein product is CASSLLSGVQQYF. This chain links TRBV7-2 with TRBJ2-7; maybe TRBD1 (6 bases). Trimming pared 2 bases from V and 8 bases from J, leaving 13 bases between. Germline CDR1 is SGHTA and CDR2 is FQGNSA. The CDR3 is made up of 13 amino acids.

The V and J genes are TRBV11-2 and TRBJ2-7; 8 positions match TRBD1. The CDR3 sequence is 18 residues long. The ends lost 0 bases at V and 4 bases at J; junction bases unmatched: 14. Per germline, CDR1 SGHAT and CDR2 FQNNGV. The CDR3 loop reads CASSLDHGQGSSRYEQYF. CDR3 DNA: TGTGCCAGCAGCTTAGATCACGGACAGGGCTCCTCTCGGTACGAGCAGTACTTC.

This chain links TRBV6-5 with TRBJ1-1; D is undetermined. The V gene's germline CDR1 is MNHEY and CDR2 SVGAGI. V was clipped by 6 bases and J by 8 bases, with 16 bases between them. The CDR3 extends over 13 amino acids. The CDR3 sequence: CASSPLNVREAFF. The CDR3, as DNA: TGTGCCAGCAGCCCCCTAAACGTCAGGGAAGCTTTCTTT.

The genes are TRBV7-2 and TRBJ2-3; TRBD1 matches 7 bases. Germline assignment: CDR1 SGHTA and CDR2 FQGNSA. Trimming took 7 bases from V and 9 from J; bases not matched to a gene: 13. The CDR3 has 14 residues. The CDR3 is CASTLDRSMRTQYF. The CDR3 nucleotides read TGTGCCAGCACTCTGGACAGGTCCATGAGGACGCAGTATTTT.

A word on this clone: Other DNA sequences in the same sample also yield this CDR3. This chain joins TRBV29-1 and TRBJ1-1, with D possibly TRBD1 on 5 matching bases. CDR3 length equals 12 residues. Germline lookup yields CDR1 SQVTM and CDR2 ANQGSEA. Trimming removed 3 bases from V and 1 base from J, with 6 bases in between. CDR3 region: CSVDQGNTEAFF. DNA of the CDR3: TGCAGCGTTGATCAGGGGAACACTGAAGCTTTCTTT. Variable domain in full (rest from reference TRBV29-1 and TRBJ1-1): SAVISQKPSRDICQRGTSLTIQCQVDSQVTMMFWYRQQPGQSLTLIATANQGSEATYESGFVIDKFPISRPNLTFSTLTVSNMSPEDSSIYLCSVDQGNTEAFFGQGTRLTVV.

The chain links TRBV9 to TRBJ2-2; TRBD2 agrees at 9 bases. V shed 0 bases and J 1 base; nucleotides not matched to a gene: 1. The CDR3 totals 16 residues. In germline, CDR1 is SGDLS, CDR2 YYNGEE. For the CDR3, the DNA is TGTGCCAGCAGCGTAGTTAGCGGGGGGAACACCGGGGAGCTGTTTTTT. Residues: CASSVVSGGNTGELFF.

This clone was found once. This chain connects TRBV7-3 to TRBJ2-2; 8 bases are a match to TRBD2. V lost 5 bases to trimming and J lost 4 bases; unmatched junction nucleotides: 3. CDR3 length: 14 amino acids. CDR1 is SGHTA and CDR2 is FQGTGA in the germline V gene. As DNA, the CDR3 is TGTGCCAGCAGCCGGACTAGCAGCACCGGGGAGCTGTTTTTT. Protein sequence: CASSRTSSTGELFF. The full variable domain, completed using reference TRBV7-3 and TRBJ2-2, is GAGVSQTPSNKVTEKGKYVELRCDPISGHTALYWYRQSLGQGPEFLIYFQGTGAADDSGLPNDRFFAVRPEGSVSTLKIQRTERGDSAVYLCASSRTSSTGELFFGEGSRLTVL.

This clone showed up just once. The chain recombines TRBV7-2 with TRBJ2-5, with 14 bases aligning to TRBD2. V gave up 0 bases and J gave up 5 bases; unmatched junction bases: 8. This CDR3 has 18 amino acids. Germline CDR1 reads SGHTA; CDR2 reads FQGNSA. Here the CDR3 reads CASSLATGGLAGVETQYF. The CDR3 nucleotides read TGTGCCAGCAGCTTAGCAACGGGGGGACTAGCGGGAGTGGAGACCCAGTACTTC.

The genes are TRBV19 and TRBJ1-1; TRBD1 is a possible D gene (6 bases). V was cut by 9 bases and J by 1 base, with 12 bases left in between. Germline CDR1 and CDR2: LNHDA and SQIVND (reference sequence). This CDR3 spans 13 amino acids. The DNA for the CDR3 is TGTGCCAGCCTCGAACAGGGGAACACTGAAGCTTTCTTT. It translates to CASLEQGNTEAFF.

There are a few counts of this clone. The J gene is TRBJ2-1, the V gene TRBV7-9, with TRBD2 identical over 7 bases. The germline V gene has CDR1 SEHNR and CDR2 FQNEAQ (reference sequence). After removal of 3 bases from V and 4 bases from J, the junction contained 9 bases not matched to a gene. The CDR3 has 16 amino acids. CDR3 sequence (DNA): TGTGCCAGCAGCTTTATTTTCAGCGGGGATTACAATGAGCAGTTCTTC. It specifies CASSFIFSGDYNEQFF.

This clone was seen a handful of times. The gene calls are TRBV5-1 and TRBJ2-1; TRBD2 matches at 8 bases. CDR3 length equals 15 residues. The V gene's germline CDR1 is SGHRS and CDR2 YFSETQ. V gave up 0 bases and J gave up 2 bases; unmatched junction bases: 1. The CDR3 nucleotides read TGCGCCAGCAGCTTGGCACTAGCGGCCTACAATGAGCAGTTCTTC. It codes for CASSLALAAYNEQFF.

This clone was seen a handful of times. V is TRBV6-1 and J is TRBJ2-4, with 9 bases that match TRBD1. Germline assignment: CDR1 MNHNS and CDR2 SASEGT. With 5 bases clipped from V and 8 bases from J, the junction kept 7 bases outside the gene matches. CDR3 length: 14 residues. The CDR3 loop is CASSLTGGVYIQYF. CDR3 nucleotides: TGTGCCAGCAGTCTGACAGGGGGAGTTTACATTCAGTACTTC.

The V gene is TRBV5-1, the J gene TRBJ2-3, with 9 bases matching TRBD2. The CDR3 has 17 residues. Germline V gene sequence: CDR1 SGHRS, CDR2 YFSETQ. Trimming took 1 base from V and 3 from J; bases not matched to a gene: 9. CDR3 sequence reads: CASSLRTSEAGTDTQYF. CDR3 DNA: TGCGCCAGCAGCTTGAGGACTAGCGAGGCGGGAACAGATACGCAGTATTTT. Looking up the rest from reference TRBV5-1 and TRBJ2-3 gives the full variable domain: KAGVTQTPRYLIKTRGQQVTLSCSPISGHRSVSWYQQTPGQGLQFLFEYFSETQRNKGNFPGRFSGRQFSNSRSEMNVSTLELGDSALYLCASSLRTSEAGTDTQYFGPGTRLTVL.

The CDR3 DNA is TGTGCCAGCAGCTTAGCATGGGGGGACCCCTACGAGCAGTACTTC. Translating it yields CASSLAWGDPYEQYF. The rearrangement joins TRBV11-2 to TRBJ2-7, with TRBD2 as a possible D gene (6 bases). Germline V gene data show CDR1 as SGHAT and CDR2 as FQNNGV. V gave up 1 base and J gave up 2 bases, with 12 bases separating them. The CDR3 is made up of 15 amino acids.

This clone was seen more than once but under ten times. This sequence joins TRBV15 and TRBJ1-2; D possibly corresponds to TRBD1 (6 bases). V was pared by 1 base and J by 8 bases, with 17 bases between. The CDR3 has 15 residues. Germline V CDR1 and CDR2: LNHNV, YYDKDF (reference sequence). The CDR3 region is CATSRGQGPHEGYTF. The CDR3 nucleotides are TGTGCCACCAGCAGAGGGCAGGGGCCCCATGAGGGCTACACCTTC.